This is a list of T cell receptor beta chains from one sample in a study of shared clonotypes between healthy human individuals. This table comes from immunoSEQ multiplex PCR, and its TCRdb copy is limited to in-frame clones, with some not included. The table includes millions of clones, more than 80% detected once. Sample: naive CD4+ T cells from PBMCs. The receptors were gathered from a man aged 18 to 29 in good health. Some clones in this sample may be carry-over from other donors' samples. Both conserved end residues are part of each CDR3. The D gene is left open where the match is weak. Rows give clone size only sometimes, using once, few, many, or a class for an expanded clone.

J gene: TRBJ2-1; clone size: NA; V gene: TRBV7-3; D gene: NA; CDR3 DNA: TGTGCCAGCAGCTTCGGGGCCGGAGAGTCTGAGCAGTTCTTC; CDR3 protein: CASSFGAGESEQFF
J gene: TRBJ2-2; clone size: NA; V gene: TRBV11-2; D gene: TRBD2; CDR3 DNA: TGTGCCAGCAGCTCCCGGACTAGCCCCTCCACCGGGGAGCTGTTTTTT; CDR3 protein: CASSSRTSPSTGELFF
J gene: TRBJ2-3; clone size: NA; V gene: TRBV7-3; D gene: TRBD2; CDR3 DNA: TGTGCCAGCAGCCGGGGAGTAGCGGGAGGGCACAGCACAGATACGCAGTATTTT; CDR3 protein: CASSRGVAGGHSTDTQYF
J gene: TRBJ2-2; clone size: NA; V gene: TRBV6-5; D gene: TRBD1; CDR3 DNA: TGTGCCAGCAGACAGGGGGGACCCACCGGGGAGCTGTTTTTT; CDR3 protein: CASRQGGPTGELFF
J gene: TRBJ1-5; clone size: few; V gene: TRBV19; D gene: TRBD1; CDR3 DNA: TGTGCCAGTAGTACCGGGACAGGGGCTCAGCCCCAGCATTTT; CDR3 protein: CASSTGTGAQPQHF
J gene: TRBJ1-5; clone size: NA; V gene: TRBV15; D gene: NA; CDR3 DNA: TGTGCCACCAGCCCCGGTCGGAATAATCAGCCCCAGCATTTT; CDR3 protein: CATSPGRNNQPQHF
J gene: TRBJ2-5; clone size: NA; V gene: TRBV28; D gene: TRBD2; CDR3 DNA: TGTGCCAGCAGTTTAGGACTAGCGGGAGTTGTCCAGTACTTC; CDR3 protein: CASSLGLAGVVQYF
J gene: TRBJ1-1; clone size: NA; V gene: TRBV7-8; D gene: NA; CDR3 DNA: TGTGCCAGCAGCTTAAGTTTGCGAGGGAACACTGAAGCTTTCTTT; CDR3 protein: CASSLSLRGNTEAFF
J gene: TRBJ1-5; clone size: NA; V gene: TRBV28; D gene: NA; CDR3 DNA: TGTGCCAGCACAGGACGGGGAGGTCAGCCCCAGCATTTT; CDR3 protein: CASTGRGGQPQHF
J gene: TRBJ2-1; clone size: NA; V gene: TRBV10-3; D gene: NA; CDR3 DNA: TGTGCCATCAGTGAGTCGGTAAGCTCCTACAATGAGCAGTTCTTC; CDR3 protein: CAISESVSSYNEQFF
J gene: TRBJ2-2; clone size: NA; V gene: TRBV9; D gene: NA; CDR3 DNA: TGTGCCAGCAGCGCCAGAGTAAACACCGGGGAGCTGTTTTTT; CDR3 protein: CASSARVNTGELFF
J gene: TRBJ2-7; clone size: NA; V gene: TRBV5-1; D gene: NA; CDR3 DNA: TGCGCCAGCAGTCAATCCTACGGACCCTACGAGCAGTACTTC; CDR3 protein: CASSQSYGPYEQYF
J gene: TRBJ1-2; clone size: NA; V gene: TRBV18; D gene: TRBD1; CDR3 DNA: TGTGCCAGCTCACCCCCCGAGACAGGGGGCACCGCAGGCTACACCTTC; CDR3 protein: CASSPPETGGTAGYTF
J gene: TRBJ2-7; clone size: NA; V gene: TRBV19; D gene: TRBD1; CDR3 DNA: TGTGCCAGTAGTACCCGGACAGGGGTCGTATACGAGCAGTACTTC; CDR3 protein: CASSTRTGVVYEQYF
J gene: TRBJ2-1; clone size: NA; V gene: TRBV27; D gene: NA; CDR3 DNA: TGTGCCAGCAGTTTGAAGGCGGTCCCGTCCCTGGGCTCCTACAATGAGCAGTTCTTC; CDR3 protein: CASSLKAVPSLGSYNEQFF
J gene: TRBJ1-1; clone size: NA; V gene: TRBV6-5; D gene: NA; CDR3 DNA: TGTGCCAGCAGTCAACAACCAGGGAACACTGAAGCTTTCTTT; CDR3 protein: CASSQQPGNTEAFF
J gene: TRBJ2-1; clone size: NA; V gene: TRBV28; D gene: NA; CDR3 DNA: TGTGCCAGCACCCCCGGGGGACCAAGCTCCTACAATGAGCAGTTCTTC; CDR3 protein: CASTPGGPSSYNEQFF
J gene: TRBJ2-5; clone size: NA; V gene: TRBV7-3; D gene: NA; CDR3 DNA: TGTGCCAGCAGCCCGTCCGGGACTGCGGAGACCCAGTACTTC; CDR3 protein: CASSPSGTAETQYF
J gene: TRBJ2-1; clone size: NA; V gene: TRBV6-6; D gene: NA; CDR3 DNA: TGTGCCAGCAGTTCGTACGATGAGCAGTTCTTC; CDR3 protein: CASSSYDEQFF
J gene: TRBJ2-3; clone size: NA; V gene: TRBV15; D gene: NA; CDR3 DNA: TGTGCCACCAGCAGAGCCCCAGGGGATACGCAGTATTTT; CDR3 protein: CATSRAPGDTQYF
J gene: TRBJ1-1; clone size: few; V gene: TRBV29-1; D gene: NA; CDR3 DNA: TGCAGCGGGGAACGGGGAGTTGAAGCTTTCTTT; CDR3 protein: CSGERGVEAFF
J gene: TRBJ2-3; clone size: NA; V gene: TRBV6-6; D gene: NA; CDR3 DNA: TGTGCCAGCAGGAGATTGGATACGCAGTATTTT; CDR3 protein: CASRRLDTQYF
J gene: TRBJ2-2; clone size: NA; V gene: TRBV2; D gene: TRBD1; CDR3 DNA: TGTGCCAGCAGTCCAACAGGGGGGCGACGGTACGGGGAGCTGTTTTTT; CDR3 protein: CASSPTGGRRYGELFF
J gene: TRBJ1-1; clone size: NA; V gene: TRBV6-1; D gene: NA; CDR3 DNA: TGTGCCAGCAGTGAAGACTACAGGAAGAACACTGAAGCTTTCTTT; CDR3 protein: CASSEDYRKNTEAFF